A single sample gave rise to the 3 T cell receptor beta chains below, sequenced in a study of neoadjuvant anti-PD-1 for oral cavity cancer. Time point of the sample: after neoadjuvant nivolumab, at surgical resection. Assay used: immunoSEQ multiplex PCR; TCRdb lists only in-frame clones, some missing. The sample holds approximately 30,000 clones, about 77% seen once. Sequencing was performed on PBMCs, taken after nivolumab (anti-PD-1) treatment. These receptors came from a person aged 35-79 years with oral cavity squamous cell carcinoma.

The chain employs TRBV18 and TRBJ1-6; D remains unclear. V shed 2 bases and J shed 2 bases, with 10 bases lying between them. The germline CDR1 and CDR2 sequences are KGHSH and LQKENI. The CDR3 has 16 amino acids. The CDR3 DNA follows: TGTGCCAGCTCACCAAGCTACACCACCTATAATTCACCCCTCCACTTT. Protein: CASSPSYTTYNSPLHF. The full variable domain, its missing parts supplied by reference TRBV18 and TRBJ1-6, is NAGVMQNPRHLVRRRGQEARLRCSPMKGHSHVYWYRQLPEEGLKFMVYLQKENIIDESGMPKERFSAEFPKEGPSILRIQQVVRGDSAAYFCASSPSYTTYNSPLHFGNGTRLTVT.

The chain is built from TRBV6-6 and TRBJ2-1; D is uncertain. Trimming stripped 3 bases from V and 7 bases from J, with 4 bases between. The CDR3 contains 11 residues. Germline CDR1 and CDR2: MNHNY and SVGAGI (reference sequence). The CDR3 loop reads CASSYMNEQFF. CDR3 in DNA: TGTGCCAGCAGTTATATGAATGAGCAGTTCTTC.

This rearrangement joins TRBV9 to TRBJ2-2; a possible D gene is TRBD1 (5 bases). Deletions cut 4 bases from V and 11 bases from J, with 12 bases between. CDR1 and CDR2 (germline): SGDLS, YYNGEE. This CDR3 is 12 amino acids long. The CDR3: CASSQGVSELFF. The CDR3 DNA follows: TGTGCCAGCAGCCAAGGGGTTTCAGAGCTGTTTTTT.